Sequencing of this TCR beta chain was carried out in a study of T cell responses to AZD1222 COVID-19 vaccine. Study-level points and caveats: Just six or seven AZD1222 recipients tested seropositive at baseline. Repertoire sampling occurred only after the peak T cell response. Possibly, clonal diversity was underestimated; donors were largely white British and included more females.

This clone has just one count. The target antigen is unknown. Germline lookup yields CDR1 SEHNR and CDR2 FQNEAQ (reference sequence). V was cut by 3 bases and J by 13 bases, with 15 bases left in between. This CDR3 is 12 amino acids long. The protocol was immunoSEQ multiplex PCR, while the TCRdb copy is restricted to in-frame clones and leaves out a portion. The sample has approximately 130,000 clones; about 88% are singletons. The specimen comprised peripheral blood, sampled 28 days after the second AZD1222 dose. The rearrangement links TRBV7-9 to TRBJ1-2, with D possibly TRBD1 on 6 matching bases. The sequence was collected from an adult who received the AZD1222 COVID-19 vaccine. The DNA of the CDR3 is TGTGCCAGCAGCTTCATGGGGGGCGAACCCACCTTC. This codes for CASSFMGGEPTF.